This TCR beta chain stems from a study of cytomegalovirus exposure and HLA in healthy donors (dated by TCRdb to about 2017). With respect to the entire study: In an earlier analysis of 587 of the donors, 250 to 350 Gb of sequence data and 120 million or so unique TCR beta sequences from 150 million to 200 million T cells were reported. Class I and class II HLA loci were covered by the typing at four-digit resolution. The study used immunosequencing to profile the T cell repertoires of more than 650 subjects and linked those repertoires to cytomegalovirus serostatus. Because of strong linkage in the cohort, roughly five DR-DQ haplotypes were treated as single units for association and clustering. Donor age, sex, ethnicity and CMV serostatus were compiled together with the repertoire data. The study combined high-throughput TCR immunosequencing, statistical association of individual TCRs with disease status, and machine learning to predict cytomegalovirus infection status. Every discovery cohort repertoire had been produced on one sequencing platform. In an earlier analysis of 500 to 650 of the donors, high-throughput TCR beta sequencing was used to judge whether each TCR beta V gene segment behaved as functional or pseudogenic. A later genetic analysis used genome-wide SNP genotypes for about three fifths of the roughly 700 donors, treating that subset as a discovery cohort. Among some 400 genotyped donors of the cohort, an average of around 250,000 unique TCR beta nucleotide sequences was sequenced per donor, of which about 19% were non-productive. The study was designed to test whether signatures of past pathogen exposure could be identified by cataloging public T cell receptors. The genetic ancestry cluster associated with self-reported Caucasian donors included roughly four fifths of the 350 to 500 genotyped donors. An early release that covered approximately 600 HLA-typed donors contained around 330 gigabases of sequencing data and 75 million to 100 million unique TCR sequences. In a later analysis, previously published TCR beta repertoires from roughly 710 donors were re-analyzed and high-resolution HLA genotyping was added so that TCR occurrence patterns could be studied. Typing coverage differed by locus: A, B, C, DRB1 and DQB1 were typed in roughly 620-640 donors, DQA1 in about 500, DPA1 in some 570, and DPB1 in around 440. Rather than drawing on any new phenotypic data, the later analysis identified candidate immune exposures from TCR beta sequences and the way those sequences occurred across donors. In addition to the first cohort of around 670 subjects, a separate validation cohort of 120 different subjects was used.

CDR1 and CDR2, looked up from the germline V gene, are SGHVS and FQNEAQ. The CDR3 contains 14 residues, cysteine and phenylalanine counted. Of the read, only the CDR3 DNA is kept; its 42 bases are in frame from base 1. At the junction V is shortened by 2 bases and J by 7 bases; bases outside the gene matches: 4. Overall results and qualifications from the work: Linkage disequilibrium might explain the correlated functional status among segregating V segments, but an unknown experimental factor could not be ruled out. The study gave a list of 150 to 200 TCR beta chains associated with cytomegalovirus. Roughly uniform sequencing depth across donors was assumed in presence/absence analyses, although this assumption may not hold. In a later analysis, some 17,000 TCR beta sequences were associated with specific HLA alleles at a false discovery rate of 0.05. A later genetic analysis reported fewer N-insertions in productive TCRs among donors in an Asian-associated ancestry cluster than the roughly 670-donor mean. When HLA alleles, especially DR and DQ, strongly co-occurred, TCR associations were difficult to assign to individual alleles. Because HLA typing was unavailable for some donors at each locus, only the typed subset was used in association tests. Over 15 rarely observed V segments, including chromosome 9 orphons, were excluded from the earlier analysis of a few hundred of the donors because counts were too low. In a later analysis, several top co-occurrence clusters were reported to appear linked to parvovirus B19, influenza, CMV and Epstein-Barr virus. A cluster of highly shared sequence variants was judged likely to represent a technical artifact of the sequencing pipeline. In a later analysis, TCR association rates were found to vary across HLA loci, with the most associated TCRs seen for DRB1 alleles and the fewest for HLA-C alleles. Most TCR sequences were seen in very few donors, while some public TCRs were found in many individuals. In a later analysis, HLA-associated TCR beta chains showed more clonal expansion and lower generation probabilities than non-associated chains that were equally common. In an earlier analysis of several hundred of the donors, most TCR beta V segments were observed in productive rearrangements about 87% or about 30% of the time, broadly matching IMGT annotations. Most CMV-associated TCR beta chains appeared to be HLA-restricted in a later analysis, and the HLA associations seemed to be driven largely by CMV exposure. It was suggested by the authors that the approach could potentially be generalized to other disease states and immunological phenotypes. For the cohort, immune exposure information was limited to CMV serostatus. The classifier was reported to diagnose cytomegalovirus status with high specificity and sensitivity in both the original cohort and the validation cohort. The 87-base-pair reads could not distinguish some IMGT-functional V segments, including TRBV6-2 and TRBV6-3, so those segments were excluded. In this cohort, only TCR beta chains were sequenced, and detectable features were limited by the absence of alpha or paired-chain data. A few of the identified cytomegalovirus-associated TCR beta chains were confirmed in vitro to be specific for cytomegalovirus antigens. In a later genetic analysis, a missense DCLRE1C variant was associated with V-gene and J-gene trimming of TCR beta chains, and the association was replicated in an independent cohort. A further reported finding was that TCR beta sequences accurately predicted the HLA-A and HLA-B alleles for most subjects in the first cohort.

This clone showed up just once. Its cognate antigen has yet to be identified. It has no much larger one-base neighbor in the sample; base qualities were not kept. The library was obtained by the immunoSEQ multiplex PCR assay. For the multiplex PCR, a mixture combining 60 forward primers for TCR Vbeta segments and 13 reverse primers for TCR Jbeta segments was used. Amplification of the CDR3 region of rearranged TCR beta genes was performed with a multiplex PCR assay on genomic DNA. On the Illumina HiSeq System, the amplified TCR beta libraries were sequenced as 87-base-pair reads. Per the authors' processing: A later analysis counted about 82 million unique TCR beta chains across the 666 repertoires, and around 9.9 million of these chains were shared by at least two donors. Raw reads were error-corrected and collapsed into unique sequences by a nearest-neighbor algorithm in which closely related sequences were merged to remove PCR and sequencing errors. To assign V, D and J gene segments, CDR3 sequences were aligned to IMGT reference sequences. For a sequence to be retained, a match of at least six nucleotides to both a V gene segment and a J gene segment was required. A rearrangement counted as productive if the CDR3 had no stop codons and remained in frame with V and J, and every other rearrangement counted as non-productive. CDR3 was defined by IMGT convention, running from the second conserved V-encoded cysteine to the conserved J-encoded phenylalanine. The earlier analysis of about 530 of the donors excluded any sequence lacking an unambiguous match to a single V gene segment. In an earlier analysis of several hundred of the donors, V segments were called functional above 56.7% productive rearrangements and were called segregating when the between-donor standard deviation exceeded 5%. To diagnose cytomegalovirus status from the catalog of TCR beta chain sequences, a statistical classification framework was built. V and J gene assignment, in a later analysis, came from comparing TCR nucleotide sequences with IMGT/GENE-DB human TR gene sequences. The TCRdist pipeline was used in a later analysis to assign CDR3 sequences and most-parsimonious VDJ recombination scenarios. A later analysis defined each TCR beta chain by its CDR3 amino acid sequence plus V-gene family, and excluded reads lacking a unique V-gene family. In a later analysis, 550 to 650 highly shared, low-generation-probability nucleotide sequences were removed to address suspected cross-contamination and a sequencing artifact. In a later analysis, a clonal expansion index for each public chain was calculated from normalized within-repertoire ranks of inferred template counts. Generation probabilities in a later analysis came from a VDJ recombination model fitted to out-of-frame rearrangements, and those results were checked against IGoR. In a later analysis, hypergeometric tests were used to score TCR-TCR, TCR-HLA and TCR-CMV co-occurrence, with a repertoire-size bias correction applied to TCR pairs. A later analysis estimated false discovery rates by permuting HLA or CMV assignments 20 times. In a later analysis, co-occurring TCRs were grouped using DBSCAN, with TCRdist sequence similarity added in when clustering inside HLA-allele-positive subsets. For co-occurrence clustering, repertoires with fewer than 30,000 or more than 120,000 public chains were excluded, along with four to six repertoires with anomalous nucleotide sharing. TCRdb re-hosts the immuneACCESS table, in-frame sequences only. Its copies lack some clones; in the studies checked, an unresolved V gene accounts for under half of them, and the cause for the rest is not known. V and J calls and clone size come straight from that table; D and trimming were deduced from the DNA. For this sample the table gives 110,000 to 150,000 clones, of which almost 80% were detected only once. The ten biggest clones cover 1.5% to 2% of the sample.

The cohort comprised more than 550 healthy bone marrow donors. All cohort members were sampled while nominally healthy, although unrecorded immune exposures were likely present. The donor tested CMV seronegative, placing the donor among the 350 to 400 seronegative members of the cohort. A peripheral blood sample was provided by each donor, and peripheral blood mononuclear cells were used for TCR beta sequencing. Genomic DNA extraction from the blood cell samples was performed with the Qiagen DNeasy Blood Extraction Kit. The sequence is built from TRBV7-8 and TRBJ1-1, with 10 middle bases fitting TRBD1. Sequences were obtained from PBMCs. The TCR comes from a woman aged 30 to 39 in good health and CMV-seronegative. CDR3 region: CASSLRQGANEAFF. The DNA is TGTGCCAGCAGCTTAAGACAGGGGGCAAATGAAGCTTTCTTT.